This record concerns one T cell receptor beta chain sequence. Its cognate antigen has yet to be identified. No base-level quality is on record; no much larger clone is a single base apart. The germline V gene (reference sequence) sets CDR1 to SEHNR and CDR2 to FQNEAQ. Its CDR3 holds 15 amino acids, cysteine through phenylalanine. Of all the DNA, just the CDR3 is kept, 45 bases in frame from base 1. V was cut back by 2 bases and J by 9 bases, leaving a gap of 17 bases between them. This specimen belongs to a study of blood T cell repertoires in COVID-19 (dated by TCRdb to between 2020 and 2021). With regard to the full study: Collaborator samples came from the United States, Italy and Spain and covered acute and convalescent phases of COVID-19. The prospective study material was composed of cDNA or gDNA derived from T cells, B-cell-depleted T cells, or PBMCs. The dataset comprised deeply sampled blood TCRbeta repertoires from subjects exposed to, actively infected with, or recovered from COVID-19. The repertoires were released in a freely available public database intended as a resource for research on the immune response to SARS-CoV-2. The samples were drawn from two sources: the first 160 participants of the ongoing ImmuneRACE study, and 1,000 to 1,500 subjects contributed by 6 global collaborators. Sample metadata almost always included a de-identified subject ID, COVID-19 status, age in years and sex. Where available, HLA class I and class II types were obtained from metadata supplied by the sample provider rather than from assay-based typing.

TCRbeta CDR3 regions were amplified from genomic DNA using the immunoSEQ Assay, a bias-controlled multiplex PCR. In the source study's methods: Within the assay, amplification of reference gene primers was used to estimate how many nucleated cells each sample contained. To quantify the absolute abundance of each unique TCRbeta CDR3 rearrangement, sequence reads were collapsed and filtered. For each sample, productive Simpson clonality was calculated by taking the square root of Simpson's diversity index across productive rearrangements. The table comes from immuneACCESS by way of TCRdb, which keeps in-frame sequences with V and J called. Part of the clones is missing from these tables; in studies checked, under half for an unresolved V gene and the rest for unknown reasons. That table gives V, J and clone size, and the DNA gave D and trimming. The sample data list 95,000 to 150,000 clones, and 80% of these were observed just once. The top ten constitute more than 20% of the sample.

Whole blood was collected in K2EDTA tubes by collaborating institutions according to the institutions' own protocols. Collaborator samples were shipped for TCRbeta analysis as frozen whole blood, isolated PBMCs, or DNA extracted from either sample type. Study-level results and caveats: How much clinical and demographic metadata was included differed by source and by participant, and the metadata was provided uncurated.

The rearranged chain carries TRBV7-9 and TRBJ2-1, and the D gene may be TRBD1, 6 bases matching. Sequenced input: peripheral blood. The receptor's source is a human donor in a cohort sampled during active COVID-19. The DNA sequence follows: TGTGCCAGCAGCTTAACGTCCCGGGACATGGGTGAGCAGTTCTTC. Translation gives CASSLTSRDMGEQFF.